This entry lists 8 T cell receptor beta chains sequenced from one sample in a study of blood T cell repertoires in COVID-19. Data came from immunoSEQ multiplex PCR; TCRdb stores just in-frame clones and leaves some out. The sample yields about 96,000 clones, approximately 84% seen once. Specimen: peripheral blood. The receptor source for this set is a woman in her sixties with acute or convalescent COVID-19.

Written as DNA, the CDR3 is TGTGCCAGCAGTGAAGTGAGGGGGCAGGGAAAGGGCTACACCTTC. Translating it yields CASSEVRGQGKGYTF. V usage is TRBV2 and J usage is TRBJ1-2; 7 nucleotides line up with TRBD1. The CDR3 totals 15 residues. Per germline, CDR1 SNHLY and CDR2 FYNNEI. Trimming cost V 1 base and J 8 bases; bases outside gene matches: 10.

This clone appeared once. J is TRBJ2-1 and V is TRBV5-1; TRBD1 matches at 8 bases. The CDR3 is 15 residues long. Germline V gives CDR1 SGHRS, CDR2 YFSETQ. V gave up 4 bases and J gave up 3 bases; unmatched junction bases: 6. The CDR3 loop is CASSGGQGFYNEQFF. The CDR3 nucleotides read TGCGCCAGCAGCGGTGGACAGGGCTTCTACAATGAGCAGTTCTTC.

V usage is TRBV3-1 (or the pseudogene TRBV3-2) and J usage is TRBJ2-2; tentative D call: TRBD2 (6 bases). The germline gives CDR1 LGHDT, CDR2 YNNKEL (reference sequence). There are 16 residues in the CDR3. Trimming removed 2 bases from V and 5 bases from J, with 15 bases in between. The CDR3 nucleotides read TGTGCCAGCAGCCAAAGGCTATCCGGGGGTACCGGGGAGCTGTTTTTT. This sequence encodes CASSQRLSGGTGELFF.

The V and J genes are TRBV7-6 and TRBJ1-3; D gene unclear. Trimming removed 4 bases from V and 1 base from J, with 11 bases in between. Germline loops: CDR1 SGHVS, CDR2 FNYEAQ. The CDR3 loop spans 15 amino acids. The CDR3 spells CASSSDHSSGNTIYF. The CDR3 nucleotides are TGTGCCAGCAGCTCCGATCACTCGTCTGGAAACACCATATATTTT.

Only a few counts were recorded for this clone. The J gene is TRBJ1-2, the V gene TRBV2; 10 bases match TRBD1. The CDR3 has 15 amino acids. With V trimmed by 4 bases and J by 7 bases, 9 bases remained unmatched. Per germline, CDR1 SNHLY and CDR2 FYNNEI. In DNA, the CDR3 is TGTGCCAGCAGTGTCCGGGATGGACAGGGGGTTGGCTACACCTTC. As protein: CASSVRDGQGVGYTF.

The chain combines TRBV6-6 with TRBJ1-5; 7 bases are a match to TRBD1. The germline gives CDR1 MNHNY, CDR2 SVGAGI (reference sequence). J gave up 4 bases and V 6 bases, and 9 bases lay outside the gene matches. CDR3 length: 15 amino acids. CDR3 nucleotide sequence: TGTGCCAGCAGCCCGACAGGGCATGGAAATCAGCCCCAGCATTTT. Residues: CASSPTGHGNQPQHF.

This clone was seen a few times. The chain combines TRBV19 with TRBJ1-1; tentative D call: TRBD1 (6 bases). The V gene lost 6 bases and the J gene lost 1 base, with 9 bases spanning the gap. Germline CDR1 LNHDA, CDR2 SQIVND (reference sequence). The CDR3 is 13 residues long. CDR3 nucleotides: TGTGCCAGTAGCGGCAGGGGGAACACTGAAGCTTTCTTT. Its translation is CASSGRGNTEAFF.

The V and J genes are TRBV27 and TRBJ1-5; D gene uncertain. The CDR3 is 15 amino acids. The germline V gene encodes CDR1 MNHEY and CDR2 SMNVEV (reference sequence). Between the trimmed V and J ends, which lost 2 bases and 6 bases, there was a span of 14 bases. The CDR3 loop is CASSLEGPHGQPQHF. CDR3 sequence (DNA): TGTGCCAGCAGTTTAGAGGGCCCCCACGGTCAGCCCCAGCATTTT.